Below are 32 T cell receptor beta chains sequenced from a single sample in a study of tumor-infiltrating lymphocytes in primary liver carcinoma listed by TCRdb under 2017. Sequencing used an Illumina HiSeq 2500. Starting from about 500 ng total RNA, TCRbeta-specific cDNA was produced by reverse transcription with a constant-region primer and ProtoScript II reverse transcriptase. The TCRbeta libraries were prepared through three rounds of nested multiplex PCR following a slightly modified ARM-PCR procedure. Each of the first two PCR rounds ran for approximately 11 cycles using multiplex TRBV1-TRBV30 forward primers together with a Cbeta reverse primer. The public reads were run again by TCRdb, first through fastp at Q25 and then through MiXCR, and only productive beta chains were kept. Records with the same CDR3 protein are collapsed into one entry carrying the most frequent genes and DNA. For this sample the table gives approximately 330,000 distinct CDR3 sequences, of which 65% were detected only once. Of the sample, 5.5% to 8% is held by the ten largest clones.

Blood RNA was extracted from unsorted whole blood using TRIzol reagent, and germline DNA was obtained with the DNeasy Blood & Tissue kit. Sequenced input: peripheral blood. The source is a man aged 35 to 55 with primary liver carcinoma and hepatitis B virus infection.

V usage is TRBV9 and J usage is TRBJ2-5, with TRBD2 as a possible D gene (5 bases). From germline, CDR1 is SGDLS and CDR2 YYNGEE. V was cut by 0 bases and J by 1 base, with 10 bases left in between. This CDR3 spans 15 amino acids. The CDR3 spells CASSVDGNPQETQYF. CDR3 in DNA: TGTGCCAGCAGCGTAGACGGGAATCCCCAAGAGACCCAGTACTTC.

This clonotype was detected ten times or more. The V gene is TRBV10-2, the J gene TRBJ2-7, with D perhaps matching TRBD1 (5 bases). Germline CDR1 and CDR2: WSHSY and SAAADI. This CDR3 comprises 15 residues. V was clipped by 7 bases and J by 3 bases, with 19 bases between them. The CDR3 loop reads CASNPGQGAIYEQYF. For the CDR3, the DNA is TGCGCCAGCAACCCTGGACAAGGGGCGATCTACGAGCAGTACTTC.

About this clonotype: Mismatch with germline at one junction end may stem from a read error. DNA for the CDR3: TGTGCCAGCAACTTAGACGGGGGTGCCTACGAGCAGTACTTC. Its protein is CASNLDGGAYEQYF. This chain joins TRBV11-2 and TRBJ2-7, with D perhaps TRBD2 (6 bases). The CDR3 is made up of 14 amino acids. The germline V gene has CDR1 SGHAT and CDR2 FQNNGV.

This clonotype was recorded once. V and J are TRBV5-6 and TRBJ2-7; D may be TRBD2 (5 bases). There are 14 residues in the CDR3. Germline CDR1 SGHDT, CDR2 YYEEEE. The V end was cut by 4 bases, the J end by 1 base, with 12 bases between. The CDR3: CASSQRIRSYEQYF. The CDR3 DNA reads TGTGCCAGCAGCCAGCGGATACGTTCCTACGAGCAGTACTTC.

As concerns this clonotype: The junction and the germline gene differ at one end; a read error may be behind it. J is TRBJ2-1 and V is TRBV4-1; weak D call: TRBD1 (6 bases). The germline gives CDR1 MGHRA, CDR2 YSYEKL. This CDR3 has 15 amino acids. CDR3 amino acids: CASSQVGQLYNGQFF. Here the CDR3 DNA reads TGCGCCAGCAGTCAAGTGGGACAACTCTACAATGGGCAGTTCTTC.

Concerning this clonotype itself: Being one base from a much bigger clone, this may be a read error. The chain carries TRBV6-5 and TRBJ2-5, with a possible D match to TRBD2 (5 bases). Near its end, the DNA agrees better with TRBJ2-1, so the J call may be wrong. The CDR3 has 16 residues. The germline V gene encodes CDR1 MNHEY and CDR2 SVGAGI. CDR3 residues: CASSRETWGKRAEQFF. In nucleotides, the CDR3 is TGTGCCAGCAGCCGGGAAACATGGGGTAAGAGGGCCGAGCAGTTCTTC.

This clonotype was recorded at least ten times. The chain joins TRBV29-1 to TRBJ2-3, with TRBD2 matching over 7 bases. V shed 6 bases, J shed 0 bases, and the junction held 9 bases outside the gene matches. Germline V gene sequence: CDR1 SQVTM, CDR2 ANQGSEA. The CDR3 length is 15 residues. The CDR3 spells CSVDSGGRSTDTQYF. The CDR3, as DNA: TGCAGCGTCGATTCGGGCGGGAGAAGCACAGATACGCAGTATTTT.

The V call is TRBV10-3, the J call TRBJ2-1; TRBD1 agrees at 7 bases. The CDR3 is made up of 16 amino acids. CDR1 is ENHRY, CDR2 SYGVKD, per germline. Trimming took 0 bases from V and 9 from J; bases not matched to a gene: 11. CDR3 nucleotides: TGTGCCATCAGTGAGTCTCAAACAGGGGTGGGTAGTGAGCAGTTCTTC. Translated: CAISESQTGVGSEQFF.

This clonotype was recorded many times. The rearrangement joins TRBV12-3 or TRBV12-4 to TRBJ2-2, with D perhaps TRBD2 (7 bases). The CDR3 is 16 residues long. The V and J ends lost 6 bases and 6 bases respectively, with 20 bases between them. The CDR3 reads CASREWGGEVSGELFF. CDR3 nucleotide sequence: TGTGCCAGCAGAGAGTGGGGGGGCGAGGTCTCCGGGGAGCTGTTTTTT.

V is TRBV6-6 and J is TRBJ2-7, with 10 nucleotides matching TRBD2. V was pared by 4 bases and J by 4 bases, with 4 bases of the junction left unmatched. CDR3 length equals 14 residues. Germline CDR1 MNHNY, CDR2 SVGAGI (reference sequence). CDR3 bases: TGTGCCAGCAGTTTATCTAGCGGGAGATACGAGCAGTACTTC. Its protein product is CASSLSSGRYEQYF.

In regard to this clonotype: This clone may be a read error of a much larger clone one base away. This rearrangement joins TRBV6-2 or TRBV6-3 to TRBJ2-1, with D possibly matching TRBD2 (6 bases). Trimming stripped 7 bases from V and 4 bases from J, with 11 bases between. Germline V CDR1 and CDR2: MNHEY, SVGEGT. The CDR3 totals 13 residues. CDR3: CASNRREYNEQFF. The CDR3 nucleotides are TGTGCCAGCAACCGACGGGAGTACAATGAGCAGTTCTTC.

A single count supports this clonotype. One junction end does not reproduce the germline sequence, and a read error may be involved. The chain carries TRBV11-2 and TRBJ2-2, with 11 bases aligning to TRBD2. This CDR3 comprises 15 residues. Germline CDR1 is SGHAT and CDR2 is FQNNGV. The CDR3 region has the DNA TGTGCCAGCAGTTTAGTACTAGCGGGAGCCGGGGAGCTGCTTTTT. The encoded protein is CASSLVLAGAGELLF.

This chain joins TRBV11-2 and TRBJ2-5, with D unclear. The V gene's germline CDR1 is SGHAT and CDR2 FQNNGV. The CDR3 contains 15 residues. The CDR3 DNA is TGTGTCAGGAGCTTAGTGGGCGGCGAAGTGGGGACCCAGTACTTC. Its protein product is CVRSLVGGEVGTQYF.

Ten or more counts support this clonotype. The chain combines TRBV6-6 with TRBJ1-1; D is unclear. This CDR3 is 13 amino acids long. Trimming removed 2 bases from V and 0 bases from J, with 4 bases in between. The germline gives CDR1 MNHNY, CDR2 SVGAGI (reference sequence). The CDR3, as DNA: TGTGCCAGCAGTTACCTTATGAACACTGAAGCTTTCTTT. It yields the protein CASSYLMNTEAFF.

This clonotype has just a few counts. The V and J genes are TRBV4-1 and TRBJ1-5; possibly TRBD1 for D (6 bases). The CDR3 has 15 residues. The V gene's germline CDR1 is MGHRA and CDR2 YSYEKL. The V end was cut by 3 bases, the J end by 0 bases, with 9 bases between. CDR3 bases: TGCGCCAGCAGCCACCGGACAGATAGCAATCAGCCCCAGCATTTT. Its protein is CASSHRTDSNQPQHF.

Remarks on this clonotype: Lacking the conserved final phenylalanine or tryptophan, this CDR3 likely reflects a read error. This rearrangement joins TRBV11-1 to TRBJ1-1; D gene unclear. The germline V gene encodes CDR1 SGHAT and CDR2 FQDESV (reference sequence). The CDR3 is 14 residues long. V lost 5 bases to trimming and J lost 6 bases, with 16 bases between them. CDR3 bases: TGTGCCAGCAGCACCGGGCCCAGAGGGTCTGAAGCTTTCTTA. Its protein is CASSTGPRGSEAFL.

This clonotype was seen only once. This could be a read error, since a much larger clone is one nucleotide away. V usage is TRBV6-5 and J usage is TRBJ2-7; 7 bases are a match to TRBD2. Germline CDR1 is MNHEY and CDR2 is SVGAGI. The CDR3 length is 16 residues. The CDR3 sequence: CASSYSISGTSYERYF. The CDR3, as DNA: TGTGCCAGCAGTTACTCGATCAGCGGGACGTCCTACGAGCGGTACTTC.

A note on this clonotype: Just one base apart from a much larger clone, this may be a read error. V gene TRBV6-6 combines with J gene TRBJ2-1, with D possibly TRBD1 on 6 matching bases. CDR1 is MNHNY and CDR2 is SVGAGI in the germline V gene (reference sequence). The CDR3 runs to 12 residues. The chain's CDR3 is CASTYRENEQLF. DNA for the CDR3: TGTGCCAGCACGTACAGGGAAAATGAGCAGCTCTTC.

J is TRBJ1-1 and V is TRBV28, with 10 bases lining up with TRBD1. The V gene's germline CDR1 is MDHEN and CDR2 SYDVKM. The CDR3 loop spans 14 amino acids. V was pared by 4 bases and J by 7 bases, with 6 bases of the junction left unmatched. CDR3 in DNA: TGTGCCAGCAGTTCGGGACAGGGGAGCAATGAAGCTTTCTTT. Its translation is CASSSGQGSNEAFF.

Points on this clonotype: Germline is not matched at one junction end, which may reflect a read error. This chain joins TRBV11-2 and TRBJ2-5; TRBD1 matches 7 bases. The V gene's germline CDR1 is SGHAT and CDR2 FQNNGV. The CDR3 is 16 residues long. The CDR3 loop reads CVSSKTTGKLTQTQYF. CDR3 DNA sequence: TGTGTCAGCAGCAAGACGACAGGGAAGTTAACACAGACCCAGTACTTC.

This clonotype occurred many times. This may stem from a read error, because a much larger clone lies one nucleotide away. The chain carries TRBV11-1 and TRBJ2-1; the D is unclear. V dropped 3 bases and J dropped 8 bases, with 11 bases sitting between them. The germline V gene encodes CDR1 SGHAT and CDR2 FQDESV (reference sequence). This CDR3 is 13 amino acids long. The CDR3 DNA reads TGTGCCAGCAGCTTGCCCCAGGCGGATGAGCAGTTCTTC. It specifies CASSLPQADEQFF.

About this clonotype itself: One end of the junction fails to match germline, which may point to a read error. The chain is built from TRBV4-1 and TRBJ1-3; D remains ambiguous. Germline V CDR1 and CDR2: MGHRA, YSYEKL. This CDR3 has 16 amino acids. CDR3 sequence reads: CSSSQGRIGSGNTIYF. CDR3 DNA: TGCTCCAGCAGCCAAGGACGAATTGGCTCTGGAAACACCATATATTTT.

The rearrangement joins TRBV1 to TRBJ2-3; TRBD2 is the table's D call, not checked against the DNA. TRBV1 has pseudogene status. The CDR3 totals 15 residues. In DNA, the CDR3 is TGCACAAGCAGCCCGCGGGAGTGTGTCACAGGTACGCAGTATTTT. Its translation: CTSSPRECVTGTQYF.

Points on this clonotype: This may come from a read error, since a much larger clone is one base off. The CDR3 sequence is CASSQKDDGAYEQYF. Here the CDR3 DNA reads TGCGCCAGCAGCCAGAAGGATGACGGCGCCTACGAGCAGTACTTC. The chain has TRBV4-1 and TRBJ2-7; D ambiguous. CDR3 size: 15 residues. From germline, CDR1 is MGHRA and CDR2 YSYEKL. With 3 bases removed from V and 2 bases from J, the gap between germline ends came to 14 bases.

This clonotype was seen a few times. One junction end disagrees with the germline gene, perhaps due to a read error. CDR3 DNA sequence: TGTGCCAACAGCCCTGGACTTCTAGCGGGAGATAAGTCTGAGCAGTTCTTC. Its protein is CANSPGLLAGDKSEQFF. This rearrangement joins TRBV11-3 to TRBJ2-1; 10 positions agree with TRBD2. The CDR3 is 17 amino acids. CDR1 SGHNT and CDR2 YENEEA come from the germline V gene.

As to this clonotype: The germline gene is not matched at one end of the junction; a read error may be the cause. Here the CDR3 DNA reads TGTGCCACCAGCTTGGGAGGGAACACAGGGGAGCTGTTTTTT. It codes for CATSLGGNTGELFF. V usage is TRBV5-5 and J usage is TRBJ2-2; TRBD2 matches 7 bases. Per germline, CDR1 SGHKS and CDR2 YYEKEE (reference sequence). This CDR3 spans 14 amino acids. The full variable domain, completed using reference TRBV5-5 and TRBJ2-2, is DAGVTQSPTHLIKTRGQQVTLRCSPISGHKSVSWYQQVLGQGPQFIFQYYEKEERGRGNFPDRFSARQFPNYSSELNVNALLLGDSALYLCATSLGGNTGELFFGEGSRLTVL.

The chain recombines TRBV10-3 with TRBJ2-7; D gene ambiguous. This CDR3 comprises 14 residues. The germline V gene has CDR1 ENHRY and CDR2 SYGVKD. The CDR3 region is CSTQPGPESYEQYF. Here the CDR3 DNA reads TGTTCCACCCAACCAGGCCCAGAGTCCTACGAGCAGTACTTC.

Concerning this clonotype: Mismatch with germline at one junction end may stem from a read error. The rearrangement uses TRBV5-6 and TRBJ2-6, with D possibly TRBD1 on 6 matching bases. Germline CDR1 and CDR2: SGHDT and YYEEEE. This CDR3 is built from 16 residues. This chain's CDR3 is CASSLGPGPGANLLTF. The CDR3 DNA is TGTGCCAGCAGCTTAGGCCCGGGGCCAGGGGCCAACCTCCTGACTTTC.

With respect to this clonotype: The junction does not match germline at one end; this may be a read error. The chain links TRBV11-2 to TRBJ2-1; D may correspond to TRBD1 or TRBD2 (6 bases each). Germline-derived CDR1 and CDR2 are SGHAT and FQNNGV. This CDR3 region has 16 residues. CDR3 sequence: CASSSGWGALGNEQIF. The CDR3 coding sequence is TGTGCAAGCAGCTCGGGGTGGGGGGCCCTCGGGAATGAGCAGATCTTC.

V is TRBV5-1 and J is TRBJ2-3, with 9 bases fitting TRBD1. Per germline, CDR1 SGHRS and CDR2 YFSETQ. V was clipped by 8 bases and J by 1 base; unmatched bases: 2. The CDR3 has 13 amino acids. As DNA, the CDR3 is TGCGCCAGTAGGACAGGGGGCACAGATACGCAGTATTTT. As protein: CASRTGGTDTQYF.

On this clonotype: A junction boundary mismatches the germline segment, possibly from a read error. The V and J genes are TRBV11-2 and TRBJ2-1; D gene unclear. The CDR3 has 12 amino acids. Germline CDR1 reads SGHAT; CDR2 reads FQNNGV. This CDR3 reads CASSPAYNEQLF. The DNA for the CDR3 is TGTGCCAGCAGCCCAGCCTATAATGAGCAGCTCTTC.

As for this clonotype: One junction end disagrees with the germline gene, perhaps due to a read error. The V call is TRBV6-2 or TRBV6-3, the J call TRBJ2-3; D is uncertain. Germline V gene sequence: CDR1 MNHEY, CDR2 SVGEGT. The CDR3 has 13 residues. CDR3 in DNA: TGCACCAGCAGTTACTCGACCACAGATACGCAGTATTTT. As protein: CTSSYSTTDTQYF.